The rows below give T cell receptor beta chains drawn from one sample of a study of T cell changes during pregnancy in multiple sclerosis. Profiling relied on immunoSEQ multiplex PCR, and the TCRdb table lists in-frame clones only, not all of them. The table shows some 110,000 clones, with more than 85% occurring only once. The sample in question was peripheral blood, obtained in the third trimester of pregnancy. These receptors were collected from a female donor with multiple sclerosis, enrolled in a pregnancy study. Each CDR3 is given with its conserved first and last residue. The order of the fields is CDR3 protein, CDR3 DNA, V gene, clone size, J gene, D gene. The D gene is left open where the match is weak. Clone size, where shown, is once, few, many, or a class for clones that have expanded.

CDR3 protein: CAESRDSSYEQYF
CDR3 DNA: TGTGCAGAGTCTAGGGACAGCTCCTACGAGCAGTACTTC
V gene: TRBV12-5
clone size: NA
J gene: TRBJ2-7
D gene: TRBD1

CDR3 protein: CASSLTGGPPSTDTQYF
CDR3 DNA: TGTGCCAGCAGCTTAACGGGGGGGCCACCTAGCACAGATACGCAGTATTTT
V gene: TRBV7-3
clone size: NA
J gene: TRBJ2-3
D gene: NA

CDR3 protein: CASSTIAGGPTDTQYF
CDR3 DNA: TGCGCCAGCAGCACTATAGCGGGGGGGCCCACAGATACGCAGTATTTT
V gene: TRBV5-1
clone size: NA
J gene: TRBJ2-3
D gene: TRBD2

CDR3 protein: CATSNTGFSGANVLTF
CDR3 DNA: TGTGCCACCAGCAATACAGGTTTCTCTGGGGCCAACGTCCTGACTTTC
V gene: TRBV15
clone size: NA
J gene: TRBJ2-6
D gene: NA

CDR3 protein: CASSPRQGRDEQYF
CDR3 DNA: TGCGCCAGCAGCCCCCGACAGGGGCGCGACGAGCAGTACTTC
V gene: TRBV4-1
clone size: few
J gene: TRBJ2-7
D gene: TRBD1

CDR3 protein: CASSFTGTGGNTEAFF
CDR3 DNA: TGCGCCAGCAGCTTCACCGGGACAGGGGGGAACACTGAAGCTTTCTTT
V gene: TRBV5-1
clone size: NA
J gene: TRBJ1-1
D gene: TRBD1

CDR3 protein: CASSPGQGTHEQYF
CDR3 DNA: TGTGCCAGCAGCCCGGGACAGGGGACCCACGAGCAGTACTTC
V gene: TRBV6-5
clone size: NA
J gene: TRBJ2-7
D gene: TRBD1

CDR3 protein: CASSLRTPDSYGYTF
CDR3 DNA: TGTGCCAGCAGCCTGAGGACACCGGATTCATATGGCTACACCTTC
V gene: TRBV7-8
clone size: NA
J gene: TRBJ1-2
D gene: NA

CDR3 protein: CASREPGQPPYEQYF
CDR3 DNA: TGTGCCAGCAGGGAACCGGGACAGCCTCCTTACGAGCAGTACTTC
V gene: TRBV28
clone size: NA
J gene: TRBJ2-7
D gene: TRBD1

CDR3 protein: CASSRGVSYEQYF
CDR3 DNA: TGCGCCAGCAGCCGGGGGGTCTCCTACGAGCAGTACTTC
V gene: TRBV5-1
clone size: NA
J gene: TRBJ2-7
D gene: TRBD2

CDR3 protein: CASTGGQGLISGNTIYF
CDR3 DNA: TGTGCCAGCACTGGGGGACAGGGGCTAATCTCTGGAAACACCATATATTTT
V gene: TRBV2
clone size: few
J gene: TRBJ1-3
D gene: TRBD1

CDR3 protein: CASSLTLPGTANTGELFF
CDR3 DNA: TGTGCCAGCAGCTTAACCCTCCCCGGGACAGCGAACACCGGGGAGCTGTTTTTT
V gene: TRBV7-8
clone size: NA
J gene: TRBJ2-2
D gene: TRBD1

CDR3 protein: CASRGGGQENSPLHF
CDR3 DNA: TGTGCCAGCAGAGGGGGGGGACAGGAAAATTCACCCCTCCACTTT
V gene: TRBV25-1
clone size: NA
J gene: TRBJ1-6
D gene: TRBD1